This T cell receptor beta chain was observed in a study of Tregs in tolerant kidney transplant recipients. Findings of the study overall: Expanding Tregs on activated donor B cells appeared to best identify donor-specific TCRbeta clones.

On this clone: Its specificity is not known.

From germline, CDR1 is SGDLS and CDR2 YYNGEE. V was pared by 4 bases and J by 7 bases, with 18 bases between. There are 14 residues in the CDR3. Some clones are missing from TCRdb's copy, which holds only in-frame ones; the method was immunoSEQ multiplex PCR. This table has 240,000 or so clones, roughly four fifths appearing once. The chain combines TRBV9 with TRBJ2-7; weak D call: TRBD1 (6 bases). The sequence came from a human donor in good health. Input material: CD4+ T cells from blood. The CDR3 sequence: CASSPRTAAGEQYF. As DNA, the CDR3 is TGTGCCAGCAGCCCCCGGACAGCGGCTGGGGAGCAGTACTTC.